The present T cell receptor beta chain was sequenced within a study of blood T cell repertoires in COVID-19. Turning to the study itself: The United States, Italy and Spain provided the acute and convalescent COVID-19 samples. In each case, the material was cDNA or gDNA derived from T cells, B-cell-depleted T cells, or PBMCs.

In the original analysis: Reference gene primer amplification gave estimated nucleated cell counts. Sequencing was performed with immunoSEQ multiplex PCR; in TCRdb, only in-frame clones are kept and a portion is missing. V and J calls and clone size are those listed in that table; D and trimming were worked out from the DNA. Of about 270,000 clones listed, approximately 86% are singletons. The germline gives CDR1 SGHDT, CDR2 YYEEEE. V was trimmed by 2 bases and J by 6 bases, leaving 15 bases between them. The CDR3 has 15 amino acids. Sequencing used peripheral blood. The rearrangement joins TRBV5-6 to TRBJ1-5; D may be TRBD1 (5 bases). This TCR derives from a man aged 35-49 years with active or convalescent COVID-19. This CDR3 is CASSFGGVPTQPQHF. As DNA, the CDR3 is TGTGCCAGCAGCTTCGGAGGGGTCCCTACTCAGCCCCAGCATTTT.